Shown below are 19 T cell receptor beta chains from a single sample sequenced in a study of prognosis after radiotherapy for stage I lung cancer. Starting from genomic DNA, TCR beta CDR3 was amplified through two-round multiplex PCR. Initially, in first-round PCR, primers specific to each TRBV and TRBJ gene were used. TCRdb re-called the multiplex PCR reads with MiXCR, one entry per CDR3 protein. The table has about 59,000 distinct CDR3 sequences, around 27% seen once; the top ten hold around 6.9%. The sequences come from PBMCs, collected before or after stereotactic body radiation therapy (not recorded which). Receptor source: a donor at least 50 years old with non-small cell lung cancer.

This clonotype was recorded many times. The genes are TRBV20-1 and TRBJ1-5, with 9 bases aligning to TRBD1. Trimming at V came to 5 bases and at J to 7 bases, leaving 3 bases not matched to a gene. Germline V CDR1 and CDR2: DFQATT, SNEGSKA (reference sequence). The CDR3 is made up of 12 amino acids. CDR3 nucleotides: TGCAGTGCTGGGACAGGGTACCAGCCCCAGCATTTT. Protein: CSAGTGYQPQHF.

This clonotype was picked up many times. The CDR3 spells CSARATGGSPLHF. In nucleotides, the CDR3 is TGCAGTGCTAGGGCGACAGGGGGTTCACCCCTCCACTTT. This sequence joins TRBV20-1 and TRBJ1-6; 9 nucleotides align to TRBD1. The CDR3 contains 13 residues. From germline, CDR1 is DFQATT and CDR2 SNEGSKA (reference sequence). The V gene end was trimmed by 3 bases and the J gene end by 9 bases; junction bases not matched to a gene: 3.

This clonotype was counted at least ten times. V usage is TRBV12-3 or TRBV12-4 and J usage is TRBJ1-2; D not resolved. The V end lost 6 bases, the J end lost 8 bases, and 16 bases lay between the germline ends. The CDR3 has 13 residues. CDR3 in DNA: TGTGCCAGCAGCAATCACCCGACTCAGGGCTACACCTTC. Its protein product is CASSNHPTQGYTF.

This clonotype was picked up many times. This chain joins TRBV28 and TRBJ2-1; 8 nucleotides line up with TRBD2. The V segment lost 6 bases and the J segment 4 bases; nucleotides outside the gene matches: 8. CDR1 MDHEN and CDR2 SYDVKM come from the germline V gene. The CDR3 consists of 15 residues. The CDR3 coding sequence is TGTGCCAGCAGGGGGAGCGGGGGACATTACAATGAGCAGTTCTTC. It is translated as CASRGSGGHYNEQFF.

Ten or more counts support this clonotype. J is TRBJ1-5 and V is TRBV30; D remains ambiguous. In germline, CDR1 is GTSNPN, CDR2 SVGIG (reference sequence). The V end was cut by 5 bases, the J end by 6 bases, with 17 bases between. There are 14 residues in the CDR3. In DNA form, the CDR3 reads TGTGCCTGGTCGAGCGGGCGCATAGGTCAGCCCCAGCATTTT. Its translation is CAWSSGRIGQPQHF.

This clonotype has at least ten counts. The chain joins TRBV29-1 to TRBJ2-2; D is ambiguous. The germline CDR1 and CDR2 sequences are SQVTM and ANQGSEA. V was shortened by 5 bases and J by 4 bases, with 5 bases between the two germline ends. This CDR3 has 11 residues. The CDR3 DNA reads TGCAGCGTTTCAGTCACCGGGGAGCTGTTTTTT. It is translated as CSVSVTGELFF.

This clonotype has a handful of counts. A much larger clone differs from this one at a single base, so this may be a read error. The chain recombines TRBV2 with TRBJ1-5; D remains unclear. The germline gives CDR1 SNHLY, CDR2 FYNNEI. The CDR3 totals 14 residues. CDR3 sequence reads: CASSGSGSNQTQHF. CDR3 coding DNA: TGTGCCAGCAGTGGGTCGGGAAGCAATCAGACCCAGCATTTT.

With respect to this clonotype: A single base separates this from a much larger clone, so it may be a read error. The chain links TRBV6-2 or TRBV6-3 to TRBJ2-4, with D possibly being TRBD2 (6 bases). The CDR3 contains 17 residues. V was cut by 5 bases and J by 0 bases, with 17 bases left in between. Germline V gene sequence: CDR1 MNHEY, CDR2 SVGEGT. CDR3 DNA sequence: TGTGCCAGCAGTGAATACCCGGCGGGACTAGCCAAAAACATTCAGTACTTC. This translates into CASSEYPAGLAKNIQYF.

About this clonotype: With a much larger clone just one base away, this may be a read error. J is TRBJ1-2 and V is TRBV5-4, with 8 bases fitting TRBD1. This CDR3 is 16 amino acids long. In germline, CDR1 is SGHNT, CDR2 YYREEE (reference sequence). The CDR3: CASSTAMTGAAYGYNF. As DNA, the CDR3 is TGTGCCAGCAGCACGGCGATGACAGGGGCCGCCTATGGCTACAACTTC.

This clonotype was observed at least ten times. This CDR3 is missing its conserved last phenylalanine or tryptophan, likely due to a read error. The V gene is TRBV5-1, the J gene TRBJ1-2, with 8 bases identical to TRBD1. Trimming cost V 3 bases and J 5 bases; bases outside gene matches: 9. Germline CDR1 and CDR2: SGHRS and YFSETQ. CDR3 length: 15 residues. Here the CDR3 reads CASSSGTGGGYGYTL. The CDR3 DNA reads TGCGCCAGCAGCTCCGGGACAGGTGGGGGGTATGGCTACACCCTC.

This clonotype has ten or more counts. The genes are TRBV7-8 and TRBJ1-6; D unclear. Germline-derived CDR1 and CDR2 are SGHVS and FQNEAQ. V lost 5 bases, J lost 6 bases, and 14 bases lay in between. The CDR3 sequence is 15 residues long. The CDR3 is CASSPAGAGNSPLHF. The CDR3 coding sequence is TGTGCCAGCAGCCCGGCCGGCGCCGGTAATTCACCCCTCCACTTT.

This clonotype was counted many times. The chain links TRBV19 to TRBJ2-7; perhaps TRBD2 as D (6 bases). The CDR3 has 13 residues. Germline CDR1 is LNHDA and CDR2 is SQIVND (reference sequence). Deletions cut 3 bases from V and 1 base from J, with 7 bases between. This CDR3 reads CASSIGSSYEQYF. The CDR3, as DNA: TGTGCCAGTAGTATCGGGAGTTCCTACGAGCAGTACTTC.

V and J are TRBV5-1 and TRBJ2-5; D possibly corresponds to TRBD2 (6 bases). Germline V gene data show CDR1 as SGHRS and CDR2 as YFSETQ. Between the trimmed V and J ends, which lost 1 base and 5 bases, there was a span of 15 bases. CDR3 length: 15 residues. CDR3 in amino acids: CASSLNSFGGETQYF. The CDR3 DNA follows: TGCGCCAGCAGCTTGAATTCGTTTGGGGGGGAGACCCAGTACTTC.

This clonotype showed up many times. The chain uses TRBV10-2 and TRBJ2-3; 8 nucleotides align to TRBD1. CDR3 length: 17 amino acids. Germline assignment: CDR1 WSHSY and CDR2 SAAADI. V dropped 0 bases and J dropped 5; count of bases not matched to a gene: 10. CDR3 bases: TGCGCCAGCAGTGAGTCAGCAGGGGGCGCCTTCCGAGATACGCAGTATTTT. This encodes CASSESAGGAFRDTQYF.

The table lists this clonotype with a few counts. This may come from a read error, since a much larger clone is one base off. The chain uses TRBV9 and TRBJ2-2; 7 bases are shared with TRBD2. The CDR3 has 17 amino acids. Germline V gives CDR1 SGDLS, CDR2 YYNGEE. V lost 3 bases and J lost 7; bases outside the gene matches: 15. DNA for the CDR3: TGTGCCAGCAGCGAAAAGGGGCGGGAGAGCAGTGGCGGGGAGCTGTTTTTT. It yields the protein CASSEKGRESSGGELFF.

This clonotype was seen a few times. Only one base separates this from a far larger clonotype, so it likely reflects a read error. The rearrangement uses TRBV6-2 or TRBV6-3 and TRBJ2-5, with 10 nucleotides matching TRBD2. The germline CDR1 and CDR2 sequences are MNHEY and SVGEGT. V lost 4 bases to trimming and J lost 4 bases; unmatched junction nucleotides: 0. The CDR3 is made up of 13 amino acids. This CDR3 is CASSLAGGETQYF. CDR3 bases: TGTGCCAGCAGTTTAGCGGGGGGAGAGACCCAGTACTTC.

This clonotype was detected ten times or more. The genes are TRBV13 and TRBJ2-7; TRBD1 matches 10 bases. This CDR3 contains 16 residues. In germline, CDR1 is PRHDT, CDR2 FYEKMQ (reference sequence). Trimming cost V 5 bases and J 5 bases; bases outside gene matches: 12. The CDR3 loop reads CASSTRQGASLHEQYF. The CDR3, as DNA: TGTGCCAGCAGCACCCGACAGGGGGCTTCCCTTCACGAGCAGTACTTC.

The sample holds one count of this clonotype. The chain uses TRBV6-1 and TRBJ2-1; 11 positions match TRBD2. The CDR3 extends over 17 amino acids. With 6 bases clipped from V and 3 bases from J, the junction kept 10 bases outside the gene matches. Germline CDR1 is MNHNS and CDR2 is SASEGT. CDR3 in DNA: TGTGCCAGCAGCCACCTACCCGGGACTAGCGGCTACAATGAGCAGTTCTTC. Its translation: CASSHLPGTSGYNEQFF.

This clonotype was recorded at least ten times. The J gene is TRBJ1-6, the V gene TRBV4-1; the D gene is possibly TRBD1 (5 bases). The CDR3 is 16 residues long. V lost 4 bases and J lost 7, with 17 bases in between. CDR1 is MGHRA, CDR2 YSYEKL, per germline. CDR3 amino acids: CASSLSPGLENSPLHF. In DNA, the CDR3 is TGCGCCAGCAGCCTGTCTCCGGGACTTGAAAATTCACCCCTCCACTTT.